This T cell receptor (beta chain) was identified in a study of blood T cells in healthy people across ages. General study findings and limits: Age advanced and TCR beta diversity per million T cells fell, roughly linearly.

The second PCR ran roughly 7 to 11 cycles with a sample-barcoded 5' primer and J-beta primers. TCRdb reanalysed the 5' RACE reads using MiXCR and keeps one entry per CDR3 protein. In the table there are roughly 1,500,000 distinct CDR3 sequences, approximately 40% of which are singletons. This clonotype was observed a few times. No antigen is known for it. Donors were systemically healthy Caucasian individuals from Russia aged roughly 6 to 100 years. V lost 2 bases and J lost 2; bases outside the gene matches: 5. This CDR3 region has 16 residues. From germline, CDR1 is MNHEY and CDR2 SMNVEV (reference sequence).

The rearrangement links TRBV27 to TRBJ2-7, with TRBD2 matching 11 bases. The origin of this receptor is a woman under 30 in good health. Sequencing was performed on blood. The CDR3, as DNA: TGTGCCAGCAGTTTACTAGCGGGAGGAGTCCCCTACGAGCAGTACTTC. Encoded protein: CASSLLAGGVPYEQYF.